What follows is one TCR beta chain and its context. Its cognate antigen is unknown. Deletions cut 0 bases from V and 0 bases from J, with 5 bases between. The CDR3 runs to 15 residues. Per germline, CDR1 MGHRA and CDR2 YSYEKL. CD4+ cell separation produced CD45RA+ naive and CD45RA-negative memory subsets. The data originate from a study of shared clonotypes between healthy human individuals. Study-wide points: Clonotype sharing among donors, it was expected, would be affected by sequencing depth.

The table came from immunoSEQ multiplex PCR; TCRdb's copy has only in-frame clones and leaves some out. The sample lists over a million clones, about 74% occurring once. The sequencing input was memory CD4+ T cells sorted from blood. Subset defined: CD45RA-negative fraction. This receptor was obtained from a man aged 18 to 35 in good health. V usage is TRBV4-1 and J usage is TRBJ1-4; D gene unclear. The DNA of the CDR3 is TGCGCCAGCAGCCAAGATGGCGCAACTAATGAAAAACTGTTTTTT. Its translation: CASSQDGATNEKLFF.